This TCR beta chain was sequenced in a study of blood T cell repertoires in COVID-19. Authors' analysis steps: Using reference gene primer amplification, nucleated cell counts were estimated. Clones were sequenced by immunoSEQ multiplex PCR, and TCRdb holds only the in-frame ones, with some missing. V and J calls and clone size are copied from that table; D and trimming were computed from the DNA. The sample holds under 200,000 clones, roughly 90% seen once. Cohort 3 recovery required two negative PCRs, clearance, or symptom resolution. Sample: PBMCs or T cells enriched from blood (not recorded which). The clonotype comes from a woman in her fifties or sixties who had recovered from COVID-19.

The CDR3 protein is CASSRDRRDQPQHF. The DNA of the CDR3 is TGTGCCAGCAGCCGGGACAGGAGAGATCAGCCCCAGCATTTT. This chain links TRBV28 with TRBJ1-5, with TRBD1 matching 8 bases. Germline V gives CDR1 MDHEN, CDR2 SYDVKM. CDR3 length: 14 amino acids. Losses at the gene ends were 6 bases for V and 5 bases for J; bases not matched to a gene: 6.